This T cell receptor beta chain stems from a study of regulatory T cells in long-lasting Graves disease. CDR1 is SGHAT, CDR2 FQNNGV, per germline. The germline V and J ends were trimmed by 6 bases and 4 bases, with 15 bases remaining between them. This CDR3 is built from 14 residues. This sample's time point: newly diagnosed GD, antithyroid drugs for less than 3 months. The TCR library was made from RNA extracted from PBMCs. This clonotype was seen ten or more times. Its antigen is not known. Study-wide findings and caveats: Peripheral blood, not thyroid tissue, was the sole material studied.

According to the study, TCR beta libraries were built with iRepertoire HTBI primers and CDR3-region Arm-PCR. TCRdb re-called the multiplex PCR reads through MiXCR, storing one row per CDR3 protein. The top ten clones hold around 10% of a sample with over 450,000 distinct CDR3 sequences, more than 10% of them seen once. The sample also formed part of further work on T cells in Graves' hyperthyroidism and ophthalmopathy. From that second work: Stable hyperthyroidism: no ophthalmopathy progression over 18 months of follow-up. Based on clinical symptoms, serum thyroxine and TRAb, thyroid ultrasound and orbital computed tomography, diagnoses were reached. Most thyroid clonotypes expanded above 0.001 were also detected in blood.

The TCR sequence derives from a woman aged 25 to 39 with Graves disease. The sequencing here drew on peripheral blood mononuclear cells (PBMCs), taken at new diagnosis, from a patient treated with antithyroid drugs. The V gene is TRBV11-2, the J gene TRBJ2-5; maybe TRBD2 (5 bases). CDR3 DNA: TGTGCCAGCAGTGAACCCGGGATCAGAGAGACCCAGTACTTC. Translated, it gives CASSEPGIRETQYF.